These 22 T cell receptor beta chains were sequenced from one sample in a study of blood T cell repertoires in COVID-19 (dated by TCRdb to about 2020). Library preparation was by the immunoSEQ multiplex PCR assay. TCRdb mirrors the immuneACCESS table, restricted to in-frame sequences. Some clones are absent from its copies; in checked studies, under half trace to an unresolved V gene, and the reason for the others is unknown. The sample contains 350,000 to 500,000 clones, about 90% of them found a single time. In total, the top ten clones hold 0.8% to 0.85% of the sample. What was sequenced was peripheral blood. Receptors were obtained from a man aged 18 to 29 with COVID-19, enrolled during active disease.

The rearrangement uses TRBV10-3 and TRBJ1-1, with TRBD1 as a possible D gene (6 bases). Trimming stripped 3 bases from V and 0 bases from J, with 23 bases between. Germline assignment: CDR1 ENHRY and CDR2 SYGVKD. The CDR3 has 19 amino acids. DNA of the CDR3: TGTGCCATCAGTGAACGGCTACAGGGTGAAGGGTACATGAACACTGAAGCTTTCTTT. It is translated as CAISERLQGEGYMNTEAFF.

This clone was picked up a small number of times. The chain has TRBV6-5 and TRBJ2-1; D uncertain. Germline-derived CDR1 and CDR2 are MNHEY and SVGAGI. V lost 8 bases and J 0 bases, leaving 8 bases between the germline ends. There are 13 residues in the CDR3. The CDR3 sequence: CASRHLSYNEQFF. The CDR3 region has the DNA TGTGCCAGCCGACACCTCTCCTACAATGAGCAGTTCTTC.

For this clone: This sample includes further DNA sequences coding for the same CDR3. The CDR3 bases are TGTGCCAGTAGCCCACAAAACTATGGCTACACCTTC. Translation gives CASSPQNYGYTF. This chain joins TRBV19 and TRBJ1-2; no definite D call. The CDR3 contains 12 residues. Between the trimmed V and J ends, which lost 6 bases and 2 bases, there was a span of 7 bases. The V gene's germline CDR1 is LNHDA and CDR2 SQIVND (reference sequence).

The V call is TRBV25-1, the J call TRBJ2-7; TRBD1 agrees at 7 bases. J was trimmed by 5 bases and V by 6 bases; bases with no gene match: 7. The CDR3 is 13 amino acids. Per germline, CDR1 MGHDK and CDR2 SYGVNS. The CDR3 DNA reads TGTGCCAGCAGACAATCAGGGGGTGACGAGCAGTACTTC. As protein: CASRQSGGDEQYF.

The chain uses TRBV2 and TRBJ2-4; D call uncertain. Trimming stripped 2 bases from V and 2 bases from J, with 13 bases between. Looked up from germline, CDR1 is SNHLY and CDR2 is FYNNEI. CDR3 size: 16 residues. CDR3 in amino acids: CASSETLVWPKNIQYF. The CDR3 nucleotides read TGTGCCAGCAGTGAAACCCTAGTCTGGCCCAAAAACATTCAGTACTTC.

The chain joins TRBV10-3 to TRBJ2-5; 9 bases map to TRBD2. V lost 8 bases to trimming and J lost 5 bases; unmatched junction nucleotides: 6. The CDR3 totals 13 residues. Per germline, CDR1 ENHRY and CDR2 SYGVKD. The CDR3: CAISSSGVETQYF. The DNA for the CDR3 is TGTGCCATCTCATCTAGCGGGGTGGAGACCCAGTACTTC.

This sequence joins TRBV7-8 and TRBJ2-1; TRBD2 matches at 14 bases. J was trimmed by 9 bases and V by 0 bases; bases with no gene match: 4. The CDR3 consists of 16 residues. Germline V gives CDR1 SGHVS, CDR2 FQNEAQ. The CDR3 reads CASSLAGTSGRIEQFF. For the CDR3, the DNA is TGTGCCAGCAGCTTAGCCGGGACTAGCGGGAGAATTGAGCAGTTCTTC.

The chain combines TRBV19 with TRBJ2-7; D may be TRBD2 (5 bases). Germline lookup yields CDR1 LNHDA and CDR2 SQIVND (reference sequence). The CDR3 contains 14 residues. The V end was cut by 3 bases, the J end by 7 bases, with 16 bases between. CDR3 coding DNA: TGTGCCAGTAGTATGACACTAGGTCGGTCGGAGCAGTACTTC. This sequence encodes CASSMTLGRSEQYF.

CDR3 bases: TGCGCCAGCAGCCAACCGTACTCCTACGAGCAGTACTTC. Residues: CASSQPYSYEQYF. V and J are TRBV4-1 and TRBJ2-7; no clear D. The CDR3 consists of 13 residues. Trimming removed 2 bases at V and 0 bases at J, with 5 bases between. Germline CDR1 reads MGHRA; CDR2 reads YSYEKL.

CDR3 sequence: CASGQGSTDTQYF. CDR3 in DNA: TGCGCCAGCGGACAGGGGAGCACAGATACGCAGTATTTT. The rearrangement uses TRBV5-1 and TRBJ2-3, with 9 bases identical to TRBD1. CDR1 and CDR2 from the germline V gene are SGHRS and YFSETQ. The CDR3 is 13 residues long. The ends lost 7 bases at V and 0 bases at J; junction bases unmatched: 0.

The CDR3 protein is CSANLVDTQYF. For the CDR3, the DNA is TGCAGTGCTAACCTAGTGGATACGCAGTATTTT. This chain links TRBV20-1 with TRBJ2-3; D not certain. The CDR3 length is 11 residues. V dropped 4 bases and J dropped 6 bases, with 8 bases sitting between them. Germline values: CDR1 DFQATT, CDR2 SNEGSKA (reference sequence).

The chain is built from TRBV30 and TRBJ2-2, with unresolved D. Deletions cut 8 bases from V and 9 bases from J, with 10 bases between. Per germline, CDR1 GTSNPN and CDR2 SVGIG (reference sequence). The CDR3 has 10 residues. CDR3 sequence (DNA): TGTGCCGGAGTCAGCCGGGAGCTGTTTTTT. It specifies CAGVSRELFF.

The chain recombines TRBV7-2 with TRBJ2-6, with D perhaps TRBD1 (5 bases). Trimming removed 6 bases from V and 3 bases from J, with 15 bases in between. This CDR3 is built from 16 residues. Looked up from germline, CDR1 is SGHTA and CDR2 is FQGNSA. CDR3 sequence (DNA): TGTGCCAGCAGTCTAGGTGTGGGGCTTGGGGCCAACGTCCTGACTTTC. This encodes CASSLGVGLGANVLTF.

This sequence joins TRBV9 and TRBJ1-1; perhaps TRBD1 as D (5 bases). Trimming took off 0 bases at V and 6 bases at J, with 9 bases between the two ends. Germline V gene data show CDR1 as SGDLS and CDR2 as YYNGEE. CDR3 size: 13 residues. Here the CDR3 reads CASSVEGASEAFF. CDR3 nucleotides: TGTGCCAGCAGCGTAGAAGGGGCCTCTGAAGCTTTCTTT. The variable domain in full, completed from reference TRBV9 and TRBJ1-1, reads DSGVTQTPKHLITATGQRVTLRCSPRSGDLSVYWYQQSLDQGLQFLIQYYNGEERAKGNILERFSAQQFPDLHSELNLSSLELGDSALYFCASSVEGASEAFFGQGTRLTVV.

The chain joins TRBV11-2 to TRBJ2-1; TRBD2 matches at 10 bases. Germline V gene data show CDR1 as SGHAT and CDR2 as FQNNGV. The CDR3 sequence is 16 residues long. V was clipped by 3 bases and J by 3 bases; unmatched bases: 5. CDR3 DNA: TGTGCCAGCAGCTTCCTTACTAGCGGGGTCTACAATGAGCAGTTCTTC. Translating gives CASSFLTSGVYNEQFF. Full variable domain (rest looked up from reference TRBV11-2 and TRBJ2-1): EAGVAQSPRYKIIEKRQSVAFWCNPISGHATLYWYQQILGQGPKLLIQFQNNGVVDDSQLPKDRFSAERLKGVDSTLKIQPAKLEDSAVYLCASSFLTSGVYNEQFFGPGTRLTVL.

The chain links TRBV5-6 to TRBJ2-6, with D uncertain. This CDR3 contains 18 residues. CDR1 and CDR2 from the germline V gene are SGHDT and YYEEEE. Trimming shortened V by 2 bases and J by 0 bases, and 15 bases separated the two germline ends. CDR3 residues: CASSLESGFFSGANVLTF. The CDR3 DNA reads as TGTGCCAGCAGCTTAGAGTCAGGCTTTTTCTCTGGGGCCAACGTCCTGACTTTC.

The V gene is TRBV6-5, the J gene TRBJ1-5; D possibly corresponds to TRBD1 (5 bases). Germline V lookup: CDR1 MNHEY, CDR2 SVGAGI. Trimming took 5 bases from V and 4 from J, leaving 9 bases between them. The CDR3 contains 13 residues. CDR3 nucleotides: TGTGCCAGCAGTCAGGGAAATAATCAGCCCCAGCATTTT. Translation gives CASSQGNNQPQHF.

The chain joins TRBV10-1 to TRBJ2-5; D may be TRBD2 (5 bases). Germline lookup yields CDR1 WNHNN and CDR2 SYGVQD (reference sequence). The CDR3 runs to 14 residues. V dropped 6 bases and J dropped 3 bases, with 14 bases sitting between them. CDR3 DNA: TGCGCCAGCAGCACTAGAACAGCTGAAGAGACCCAGTACTTC. It translates to CASSTRTAEETQYF.

This chain uses TRBV30 with TRBJ2-7; maybe TRBD2 (5 bases). CDR1 GTSNPN and CDR2 SVGIG come from the germline V gene (reference sequence). V dropped 0 bases and J dropped 4 bases, with 13 bases sitting between them. This CDR3 contains 14 residues. The chain's CDR3 is CAWSVASGIYEQYF. As DNA, the CDR3 is TGTGCCTGGAGTGTAGCGTCGGGGATTTACGAGCAGTACTTC.

This chain joins TRBV9 and TRBJ2-3, with TRBD2 matching 10 bases. Germline V gene sequence: CDR1 SGDLS, CDR2 YYNGEE. This CDR3 contains 16 residues. Germline trimming cut 3 bases from V and 3 bases from J; bases unmatched to any gene: 7. The CDR3 loop is CASSGGSGGVTDTQYF. The CDR3 DNA reads TGTGCCAGCAGCGGAGGGAGCGGGGGGGTAACAGATACGCAGTATTTT.

The V gene is TRBV3-1 (or the pseudogene TRBV3-2), the J gene TRBJ2-7; 7 nucleotides agree with TRBD1. V shed 8 bases and J 5 bases; nucleotides not matched to a gene: 6. CDR3 size: 12 residues. Germline V gives CDR1 LGHDT, CDR2 YNNKEL (reference sequence). The CDR3 sequence: CASSRGRNEQYF. Here the CDR3 DNA reads TGTGCCAGCTCTAGGGGGCGCAACGAGCAGTACTTC.

The V and J genes are TRBV30 and TRBJ2-3; 7 bases agree with TRBD2. The CDR3 length is 14 residues. Unmatched junction bases numbered 10, after V lost 4 bases and J lost 6 bases. Germline V CDR1 and CDR2: GTSNPN, SVGIG (reference sequence). The CDR3: CAWTGTTPWDTQYF. DNA for the CDR3: TGTGCCTGGACCGGGACTACCCCCTGGGATACGCAGTATTTT.